This T cell receptor beta chain was captured in a study of regulatory T cells in long-lasting Graves disease. This clonotype was seen a few times. Time point denoted: newly diagnosed GD, antithyroid drugs for less than 3 months. The TCR library was prepared using RNA isolated from PBMCs. V lost 2 bases and J 6 bases, leaving 5 bases between the germline ends. Germline values: CDR1 MNHEY, CDR2 SVGEGT. The CDR3 extends over 12 amino acids. Arm-PCR of CDR3 regions and iRepertoire HTBI primers were the basis on which TCR beta libraries were built. TCRdb re-derived calls from the multiplex PCR reads in MiXCR, one entry per CDR3 protein. The table records about 430,000 distinct CDR3 sequences, approximately 16% of them present only once. The data were also submitted as part of a second study, on T cells in Graves' hyperthyroidism and ophthalmopathy.

The sample consisted of peripheral blood mononuclear cells (PBMCs), taken at new diagnosis, from a patient treated with antithyroid drugs. V and J are TRBV6-2 or TRBV6-3 and TRBJ2-1; D is unresolved. The receptor was derived from a woman aged 40 to 50 with Graves disease. CDR3: CASSYQSNEQFF. CDR3 coding DNA: TGTGCCAGCAGTTACCAGAGCAATGAGCAGTTCTTC.